Listed below are T cell receptor beta chains from one sample, sequenced in a study of metastatic and nonmetastatic thyroid tumors. From the PCR reads, TCRdb re-called clones with MiXCR. Here the sample spans tens of thousands of clones, over 9.5% being singletons. The sample comprised blood. The receptors originated from a female donor with papillary thyroid cancer or a benign thyroid nodule (not recorded which). Some clones in this sample may be carry-over from other donors' samples. CDR3s leave out the opening cysteine and the closing phenylalanine or tryptophan.

V gene	J gene	CDR3 protein
TRBV11-1	TRBJ2-7	ASSSITGYEQY
TRBV7-9	TRBJ2-7	ASSPITGAKTYEQY
TRBV4-3	TRBJ2-7	ASSPGQGAVEQY
TRBV2	TRBJ2-5	ASSEGVWETQY
TRBV30	TRBJ2-7	AWSRFPPLAGDLYEQY
TRBV28	TRBJ1-2	ASFDRPNYGYT
TRBV28	TRBJ2-1	ASSFVGRASYNEQF
TRBV11-2	TRBJ2-1	ASRAGGFYNEQF
TRBV29-1	TRBJ2-7	SVRGRFLYEQY
TRBV29-1	TRBJ2-3	SVDATHSTDTQY
TRBV6-1	TRBJ2-5	ASSPTSGSFETQY
TRBV5-6	TRBJ2-7	ASSFRGAARGPHEQY
TRBV12-3/TRBV12-4	TRBJ2-1	ANGQPPGSGKHEQF
TRBV7-9	TRBJ1-6	ASSFGQVDSPLH
TRBV7-2	TRBJ2-5	ASSLGQGWHQETQY